The rows below give T cell receptor beta chains drawn from one sample of a study of blood T cell repertoires in COVID-19. Profiled with immunoSEQ multiplex PCR; TCRdb holds only in-frame clones, not every one. The table has under 350,000 clones, 85% to 90% seen once. The sample was peripheral blood. The source of these receptors is a woman under 40 with COVID-19, enrolled during active disease. Each CDR3 is given without its conserved first and last residue.

>TRBV12-5|TRBJ2-2
ASGLQGTGELF
>TRBV18|TRBJ2-2
ASSPGTYTGELF
>TRBV5-6|TRBJ2-3
ASSSPPADTQY
>TRBV6-5|TRBJ1-3
ASSYLGGSGNTIY
>TRBV7-9|TRBJ2-3
ASSSASGVTDTQY
>TRBV6-5|TRBJ2-7
ASSYSTGPYEQY
>TRBV11-2|TRBJ1-6
ASSGTGDSPLH
>TRBV11-2|TRBJ2-3
ASSLEGSRRRGYQY
>TRBV28|TRBJ1-2
ATTLGGGNYGYT
>TRBV7-8|TRBJ2-2
ASSLVNAGAYTGELF
>TRBV11-2|TRBJ2-7
ASSFFAGAYEQY
>TRBV5-6|TRBJ1-2
ASSHGASGDYGYT
>TRBV18|TRBJ1-6
ASSSDRGNSPLH
>TRBV25-1|TRBJ1-2
ASRKTGDAAGYT
>TRBV29-1|TRBJ2-1
SGAFDEQF
>TRBV7-8|TRBJ2-7
ASSLSPSQYEQY
>TRBV27|TRBJ2-1
ASSSDGTFRSSEQF
>TRBV9|TRBJ1-2
ASSVSGYGYT
>TRBV5-6|TRBJ2-3
ASSLAGTASTDTQY
>TRBV5-5|TRBJ1-4
ASSPGGHANEKLF
>TRBV4-2|TRBJ2-5
ASSQEGQGAETQY
>TRBV12-5|TRBJ1-1
ASGWVDSLNTEAF
>TRBV7-9|TRBJ1-5
ASSSGFNQPQH
>TRBV6-4|TRBJ2-3
ASSPGAGGEDTQY
>TRBV10-3|TRBJ2-7
AISEIAGYEQY
>TRBV7-2|TRBJ2-7
ASSSISGGIYEQY
>TRBV13|TRBJ2-3
ASRVGTHSKDTQY
>TRBV9|TRBJ1-5
ASSVGLDSNQPQH
>TRBV6-5|TRBJ1-4
ASSYGQGVEKLF
>TRBV2|TRBJ1-6
ASSAPLGASPLH